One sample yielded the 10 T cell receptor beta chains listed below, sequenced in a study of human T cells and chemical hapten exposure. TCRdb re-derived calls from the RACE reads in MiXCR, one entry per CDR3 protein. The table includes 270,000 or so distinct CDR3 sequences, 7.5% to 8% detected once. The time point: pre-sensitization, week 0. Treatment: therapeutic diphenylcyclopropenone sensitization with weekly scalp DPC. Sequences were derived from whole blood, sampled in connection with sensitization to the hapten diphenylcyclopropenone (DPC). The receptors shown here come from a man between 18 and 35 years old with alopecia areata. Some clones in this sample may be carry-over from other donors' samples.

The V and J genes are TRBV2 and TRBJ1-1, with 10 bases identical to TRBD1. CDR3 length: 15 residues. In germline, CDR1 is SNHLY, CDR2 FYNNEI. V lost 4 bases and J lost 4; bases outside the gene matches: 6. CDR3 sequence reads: CASSAGTGVGTEAFF. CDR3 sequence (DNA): TGTGCCAGCAGTGCCGGGACAGGGGTGGGCACTGAAGCTTTCTTT.

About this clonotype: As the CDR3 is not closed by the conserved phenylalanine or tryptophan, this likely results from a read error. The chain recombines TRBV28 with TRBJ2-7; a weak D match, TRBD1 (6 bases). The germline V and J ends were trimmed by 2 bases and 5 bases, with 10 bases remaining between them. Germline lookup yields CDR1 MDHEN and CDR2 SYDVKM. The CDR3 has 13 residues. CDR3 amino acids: CASSLGAGDEQYI. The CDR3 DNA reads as TGTGCCAGCAGTTTAGGGGCAGGGGACGAGCAGTACATC.

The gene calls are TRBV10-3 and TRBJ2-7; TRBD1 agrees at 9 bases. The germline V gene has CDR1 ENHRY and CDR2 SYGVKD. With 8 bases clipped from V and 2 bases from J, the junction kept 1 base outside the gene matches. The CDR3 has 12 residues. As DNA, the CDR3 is TGTGCCATCGGACAGGGGCCCTACGAGCAGTACTTC. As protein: CAIGQGPYEQYF.

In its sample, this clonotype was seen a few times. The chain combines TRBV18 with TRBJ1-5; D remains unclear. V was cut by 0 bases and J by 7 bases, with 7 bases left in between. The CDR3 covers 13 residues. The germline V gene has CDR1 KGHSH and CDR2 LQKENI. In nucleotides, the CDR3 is TGTGCCAGCTCACCACCTCTGGGCCAGCCCCAGCATTTT. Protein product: CASSPPLGQPQHF.

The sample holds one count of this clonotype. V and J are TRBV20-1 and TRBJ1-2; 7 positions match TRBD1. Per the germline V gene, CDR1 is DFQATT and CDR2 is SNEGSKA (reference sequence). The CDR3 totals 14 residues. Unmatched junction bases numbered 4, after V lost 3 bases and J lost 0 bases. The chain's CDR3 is CSARGTASNYGYTF. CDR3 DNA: TGCAGTGCTAGGGGGACAGCCTCTAACTATGGCTACACCTTC.

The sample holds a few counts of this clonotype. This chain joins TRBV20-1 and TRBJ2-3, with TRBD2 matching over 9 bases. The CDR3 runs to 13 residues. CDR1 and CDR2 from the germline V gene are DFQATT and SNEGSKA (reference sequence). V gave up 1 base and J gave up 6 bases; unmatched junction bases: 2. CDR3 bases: TGCAGTGCTAGAGTCAGCGGGGGGGATACGCAGTATTTT. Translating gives CSARVSGGDTQYF.

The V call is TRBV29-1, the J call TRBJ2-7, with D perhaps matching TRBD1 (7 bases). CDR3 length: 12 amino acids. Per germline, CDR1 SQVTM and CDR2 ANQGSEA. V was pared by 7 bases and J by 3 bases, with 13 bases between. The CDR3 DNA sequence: TGCAGCGCGGCGGGACAGTTCTACGAGCAGTACTTC. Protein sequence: CSAAGQFYEQYF.

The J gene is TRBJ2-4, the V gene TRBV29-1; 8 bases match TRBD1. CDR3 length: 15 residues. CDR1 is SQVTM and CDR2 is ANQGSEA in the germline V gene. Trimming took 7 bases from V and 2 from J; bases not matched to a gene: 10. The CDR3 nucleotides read TGCAGCGGTGGTTGGAGACAGGGGTCCAAAAACATTCAGTACTTC. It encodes CSGGWRQGSKNIQYF.

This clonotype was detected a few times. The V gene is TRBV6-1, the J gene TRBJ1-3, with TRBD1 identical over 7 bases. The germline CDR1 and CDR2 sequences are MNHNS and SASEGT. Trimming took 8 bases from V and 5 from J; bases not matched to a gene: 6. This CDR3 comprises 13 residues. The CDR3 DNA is TGTGCCAGCGCCTGGGACAGTAGAAACACCATATATTTT. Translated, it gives CASAWDSRNTIYF.

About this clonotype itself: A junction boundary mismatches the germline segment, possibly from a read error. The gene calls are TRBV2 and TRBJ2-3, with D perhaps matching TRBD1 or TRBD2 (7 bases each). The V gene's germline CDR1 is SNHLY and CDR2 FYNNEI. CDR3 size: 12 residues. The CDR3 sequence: CVSQGGPDTQYF. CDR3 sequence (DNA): TGTGTCAGCCAGGGGGGGCCAGATACGCAGTATTTT.